This TCR beta chain originates from a study of blood T cell repertoires in COVID-19. Trimming took 3 bases from V and 5 from J, leaving 10 bases between them. This CDR3 has 14 amino acids. In germline, CDR1 is LNHDA, CDR2 SQIVND (reference sequence). Generated by immunoSEQ multiplex PCR, the TCRdb table keeps only in-frame clones and is missing some. The sample holds hundreds of thousands of clones, under 90% seen once. Those who participated ranged in age from roughly 18 to 89 years and resided in about two dozen US areas. Material: PBMCs or T cells enriched from blood (not recorded which). This sequence originates from a woman between 50 and 59 years old who had been exposed to COVID-19. The rearrangement uses TRBV19 and TRBJ1-4; TRBD1 might be the D (5 bases). Written as DNA, the CDR3 is TGTGCCAGTAGTATCCAGGGTTGGAATGAAAAACTGTTTTTT. Translation: CASSIQGWNEKLFF.